This T cell receptor beta chain was captured by sequencing in a study of CD4 and CD8 cells across lung adenocarcinoma regions. From germline, CDR1 is MNHEY and CDR2 SVGAGI. The CDR3 is 15 amino acids. TCRdb passed the PCR reads through MiXCR, listing each CDR3 protein once. The sample yields 3,000 to 4,000 distinct CDR3 sequences, roughly 51% seen once. By sample share, this clonotype is medium-sized. Samples came from patients with localized non-small cell lung adenocarcinoma. Sequenced sample: CD4+ T cells from the margin of a lung tumor. The J gene is TRBJ2-5, the V gene TRBV6-5; 8 nucleotides align to TRBD2. The DNA end is more similar to TRBJ2-7, so the J call may be wrong. The receptor's source is a female donor with lung adenocarcinoma. The CD4 and CD8 labels of this study may be unreliable. The CDR3 region is CASSLGLEGTYEQYF. The DNA for the CDR3 is TGTGCCAGCAGTTTGGGACTAGAGGGTACCTACGAGCAGTACTTC.